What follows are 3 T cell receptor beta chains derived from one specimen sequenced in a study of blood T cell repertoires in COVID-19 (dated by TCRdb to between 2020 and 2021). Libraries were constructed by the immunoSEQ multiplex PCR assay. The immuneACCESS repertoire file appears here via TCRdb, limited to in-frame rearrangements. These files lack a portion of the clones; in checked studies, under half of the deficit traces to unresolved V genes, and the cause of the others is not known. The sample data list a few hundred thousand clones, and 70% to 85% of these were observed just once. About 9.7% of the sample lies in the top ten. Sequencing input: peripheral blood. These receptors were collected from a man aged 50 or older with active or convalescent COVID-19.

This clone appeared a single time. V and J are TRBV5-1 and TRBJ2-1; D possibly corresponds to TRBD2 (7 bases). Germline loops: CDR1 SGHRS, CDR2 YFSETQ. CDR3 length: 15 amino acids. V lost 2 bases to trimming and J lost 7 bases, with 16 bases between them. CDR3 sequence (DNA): TGCGCCAGCAGCTTAATTTTAGGGGGGGAGAATGAGCAGTTCTTC. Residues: CASSLILGGENEQFF.

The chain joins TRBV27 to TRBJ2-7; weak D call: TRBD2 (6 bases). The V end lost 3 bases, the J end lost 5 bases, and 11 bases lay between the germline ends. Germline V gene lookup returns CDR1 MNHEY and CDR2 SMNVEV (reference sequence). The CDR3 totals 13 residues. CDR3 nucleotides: TGTGCCAGCAGTTTGTCGGGGGACCACGAGCAGTACGTC. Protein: CASSLSGDHEQYV.

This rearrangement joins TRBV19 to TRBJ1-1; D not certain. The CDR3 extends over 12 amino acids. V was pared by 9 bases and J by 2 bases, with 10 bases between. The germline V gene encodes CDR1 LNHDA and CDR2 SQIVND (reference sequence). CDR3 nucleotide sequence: TGTGCCAGGTCAAGACATAACACTGAAGCTTTCTTT. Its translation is CARSRHNTEAFF. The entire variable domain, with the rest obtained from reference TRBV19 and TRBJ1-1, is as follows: DGGITQSPKYLFRKEGQNVTLSCEQNLNHDAMYWYRQDPGQGLRLIYYSQIVNDFQKGDIAEGYSVSREKKESFPLTVTSAQKNPTAFYLCARSRHNTEAFFGQGTRLTVV.